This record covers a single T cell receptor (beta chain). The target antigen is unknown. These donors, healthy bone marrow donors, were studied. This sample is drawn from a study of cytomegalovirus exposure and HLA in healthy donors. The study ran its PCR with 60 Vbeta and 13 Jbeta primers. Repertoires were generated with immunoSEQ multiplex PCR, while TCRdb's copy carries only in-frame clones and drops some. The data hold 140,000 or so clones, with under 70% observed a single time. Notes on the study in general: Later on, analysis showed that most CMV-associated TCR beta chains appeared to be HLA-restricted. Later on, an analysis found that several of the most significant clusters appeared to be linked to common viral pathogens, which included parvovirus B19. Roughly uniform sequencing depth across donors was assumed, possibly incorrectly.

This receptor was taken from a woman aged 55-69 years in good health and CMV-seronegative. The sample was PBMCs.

The CDR3 sequence is CASSSARESYGYTF. The CDR3 region has the DNA TGTGCCAGCAGCTCAGCCAGGGAAAGCTATGGCTACACCTTC. The rearrangement uses TRBV7-2 and TRBJ1-2; D perhaps matches TRBD1 (5 bases). The germline gives CDR1 SGHTA, CDR2 FQGNSA. The CDR3 consists of 14 residues. Trimming left V 4 bases short and J 4 bases short, with 13 bases between.